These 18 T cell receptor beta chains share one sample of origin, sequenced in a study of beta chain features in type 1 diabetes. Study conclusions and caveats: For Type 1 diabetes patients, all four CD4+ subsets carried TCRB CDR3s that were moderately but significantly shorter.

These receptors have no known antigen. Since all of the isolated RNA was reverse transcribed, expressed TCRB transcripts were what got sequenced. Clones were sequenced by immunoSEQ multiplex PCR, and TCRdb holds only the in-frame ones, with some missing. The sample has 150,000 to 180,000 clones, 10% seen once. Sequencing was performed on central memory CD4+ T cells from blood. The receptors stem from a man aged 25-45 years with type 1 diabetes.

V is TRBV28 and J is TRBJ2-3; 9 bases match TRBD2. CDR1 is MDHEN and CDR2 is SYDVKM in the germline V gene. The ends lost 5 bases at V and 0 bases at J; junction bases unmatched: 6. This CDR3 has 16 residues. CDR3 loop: CASSVTTSGSTDTQYF. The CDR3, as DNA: TGTGCCAGCAGTGTCACGACTAGCGGAAGCACAGATACGCAGTATTTT.

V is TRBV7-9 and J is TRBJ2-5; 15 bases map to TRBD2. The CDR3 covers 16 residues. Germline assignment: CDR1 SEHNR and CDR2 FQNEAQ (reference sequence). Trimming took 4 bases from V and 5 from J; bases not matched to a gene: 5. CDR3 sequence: CASSYGLAGGQETQYF. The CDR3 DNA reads TGTGCCAGCAGCTACGGACTAGCGGGAGGGCAGGAGACCCAGTACTTC.

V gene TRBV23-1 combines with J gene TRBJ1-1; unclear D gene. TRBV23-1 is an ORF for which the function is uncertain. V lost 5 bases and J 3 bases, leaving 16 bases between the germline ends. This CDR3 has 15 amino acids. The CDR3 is CASSSASFRDTEAFF. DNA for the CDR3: TGCGCCAGCAGTTCAGCATCCTTCCGGGACACTGAAGCTTTCTTT.

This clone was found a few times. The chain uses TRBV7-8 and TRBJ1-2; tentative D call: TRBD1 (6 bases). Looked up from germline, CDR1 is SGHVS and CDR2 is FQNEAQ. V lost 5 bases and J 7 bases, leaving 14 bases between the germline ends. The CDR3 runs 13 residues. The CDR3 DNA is TGTGCCAGCAGCGAACAGGGTCTACCTGGCTACACCTTC. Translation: CASSEQGLPGYTF.

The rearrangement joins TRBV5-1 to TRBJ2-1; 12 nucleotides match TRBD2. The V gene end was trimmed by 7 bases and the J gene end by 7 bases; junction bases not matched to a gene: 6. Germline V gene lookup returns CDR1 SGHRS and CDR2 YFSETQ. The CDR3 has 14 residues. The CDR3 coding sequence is TGCGCCAGCGGCCTAGCGGGAGGGATGAATGAGCAGTTCTTC. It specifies CASGLAGGMNEQFF.

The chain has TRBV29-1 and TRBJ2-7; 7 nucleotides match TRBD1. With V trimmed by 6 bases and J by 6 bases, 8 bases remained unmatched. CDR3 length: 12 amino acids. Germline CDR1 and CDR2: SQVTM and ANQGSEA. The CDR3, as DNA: TGCAGCGTCGCCAAACAGGGGATCGAGCAGTACTTC. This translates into CSVAKQGIEQYF.

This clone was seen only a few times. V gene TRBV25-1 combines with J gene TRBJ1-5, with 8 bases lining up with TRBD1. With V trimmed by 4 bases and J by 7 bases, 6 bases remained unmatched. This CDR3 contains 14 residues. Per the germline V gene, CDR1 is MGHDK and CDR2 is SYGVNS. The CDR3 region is CASSARGQEQPQHF. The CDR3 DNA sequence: TGTGCCAGCAGTGCCAGGGGGCAAGAACAGCCCCAGCATTTT.

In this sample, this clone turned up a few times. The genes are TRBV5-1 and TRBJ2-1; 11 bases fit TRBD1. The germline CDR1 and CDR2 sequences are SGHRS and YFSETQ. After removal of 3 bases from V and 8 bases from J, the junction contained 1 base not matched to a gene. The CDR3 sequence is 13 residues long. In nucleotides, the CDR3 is TGCGCCAGCAGCTGGGACAGGGGGGATGAGCAGTTCTTC. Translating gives CASSWDRGDEQFF.

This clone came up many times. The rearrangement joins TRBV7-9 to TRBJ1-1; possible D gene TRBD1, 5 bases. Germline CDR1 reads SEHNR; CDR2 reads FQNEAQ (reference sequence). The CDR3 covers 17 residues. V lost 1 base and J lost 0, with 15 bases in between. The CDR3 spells CASSLGAGTSLNTEAFF. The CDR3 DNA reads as TGTGCCAGCAGCTTAGGGGCAGGGACTTCATTGAACACTGAAGCTTTCTTT.

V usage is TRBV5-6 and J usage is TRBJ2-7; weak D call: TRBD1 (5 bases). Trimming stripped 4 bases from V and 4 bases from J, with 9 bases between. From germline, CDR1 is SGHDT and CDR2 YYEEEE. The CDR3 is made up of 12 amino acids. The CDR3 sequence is CASSPGIYEQYF. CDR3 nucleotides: TGTGCCAGCAGCCCAGGGATATACGAGCAGTACTTC.

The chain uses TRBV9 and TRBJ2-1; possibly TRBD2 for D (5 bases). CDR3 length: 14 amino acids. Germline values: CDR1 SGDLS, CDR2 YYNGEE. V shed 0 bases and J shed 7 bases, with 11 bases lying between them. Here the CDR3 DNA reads TGTGCCAGCAGCGTAGGCGGGCTGGAGAATGAGCAGTTCTTC. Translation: CASSVGGLENEQFF.

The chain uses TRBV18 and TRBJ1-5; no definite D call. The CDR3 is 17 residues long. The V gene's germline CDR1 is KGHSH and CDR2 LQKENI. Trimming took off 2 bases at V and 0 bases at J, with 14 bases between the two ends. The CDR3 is CASSPRAAANSNQPQHF. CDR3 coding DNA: TGTGCCAGCTCACCAAGAGCGGCAGCTAATAGCAATCAGCCCCAGCATTTT.

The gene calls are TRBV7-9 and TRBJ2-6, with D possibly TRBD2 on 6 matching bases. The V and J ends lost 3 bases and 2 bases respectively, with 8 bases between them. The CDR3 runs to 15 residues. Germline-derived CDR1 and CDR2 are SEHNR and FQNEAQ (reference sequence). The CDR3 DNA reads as TGTGCCAGCAGCTTGCGCGGGACTGGGGCCAACGTCCTGACTTTC. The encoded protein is CASSLRGTGANVLTF.

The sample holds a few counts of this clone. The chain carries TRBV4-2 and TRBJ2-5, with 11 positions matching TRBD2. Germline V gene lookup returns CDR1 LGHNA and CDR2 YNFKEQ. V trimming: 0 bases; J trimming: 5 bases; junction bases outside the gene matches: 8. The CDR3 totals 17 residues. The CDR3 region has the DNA TGTGCCAGCAGCCAAGATACGGTAGCGGGAGGGGCGGAGACCCAGTACTTC. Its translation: CASSQDTVAGGAETQYF.

CDR3 nucleotides: TGTGCCAGCAGCCCTAGCTGGGACAGGGGGCAACTAGCGGGAAGAAACGAGCAGTACTTC. Protein product: CASSPSWDRGQLAGRNEQYF. V is TRBV7-8 and J is TRBJ2-7; TRBD1 matches at 12 bases. The CDR3 totals 20 residues. With V trimmed by 5 bases and J by 5 bases, 22 bases remained unmatched. Germline V lookup: CDR1 SGHVS, CDR2 FQNEAQ.

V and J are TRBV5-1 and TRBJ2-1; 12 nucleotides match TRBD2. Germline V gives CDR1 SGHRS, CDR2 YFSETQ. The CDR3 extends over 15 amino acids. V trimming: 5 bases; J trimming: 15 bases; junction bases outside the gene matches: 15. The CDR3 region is CASSPDGPSGRAPFF. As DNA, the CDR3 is TGCGCCAGCAGTCCCGACGGGCCTAGCGGGAGGGCCCCGTTCTTC.

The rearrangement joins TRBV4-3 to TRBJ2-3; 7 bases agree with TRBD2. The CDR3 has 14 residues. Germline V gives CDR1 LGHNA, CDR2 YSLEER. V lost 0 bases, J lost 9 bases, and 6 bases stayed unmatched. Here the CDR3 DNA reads TGCGCCAGCAGCCAAGATAGGACTAGAGAGACGCAGTATTTT. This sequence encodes CASSQDRTRETQYF.

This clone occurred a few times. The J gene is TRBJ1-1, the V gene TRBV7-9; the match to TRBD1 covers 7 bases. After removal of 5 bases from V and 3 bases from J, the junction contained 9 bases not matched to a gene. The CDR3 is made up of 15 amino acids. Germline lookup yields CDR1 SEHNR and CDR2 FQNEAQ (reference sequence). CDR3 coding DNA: TGTGCCAGCAGCGTACGACAGGGTCGGGACACTGAAGCTTTCTTT. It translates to CASSVRQGRDTEAFF.